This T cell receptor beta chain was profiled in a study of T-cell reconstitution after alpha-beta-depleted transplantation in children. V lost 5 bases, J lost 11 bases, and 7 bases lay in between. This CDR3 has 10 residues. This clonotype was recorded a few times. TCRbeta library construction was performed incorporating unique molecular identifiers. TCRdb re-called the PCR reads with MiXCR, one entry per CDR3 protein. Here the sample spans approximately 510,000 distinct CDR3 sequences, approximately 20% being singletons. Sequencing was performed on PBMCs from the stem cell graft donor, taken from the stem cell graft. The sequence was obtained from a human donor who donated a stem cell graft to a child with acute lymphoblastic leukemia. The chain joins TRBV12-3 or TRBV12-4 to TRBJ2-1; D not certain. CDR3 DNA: TGTGCCAGCAGTACGGAGAAGCAGTTCTTC. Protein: CASSTEKQFF.